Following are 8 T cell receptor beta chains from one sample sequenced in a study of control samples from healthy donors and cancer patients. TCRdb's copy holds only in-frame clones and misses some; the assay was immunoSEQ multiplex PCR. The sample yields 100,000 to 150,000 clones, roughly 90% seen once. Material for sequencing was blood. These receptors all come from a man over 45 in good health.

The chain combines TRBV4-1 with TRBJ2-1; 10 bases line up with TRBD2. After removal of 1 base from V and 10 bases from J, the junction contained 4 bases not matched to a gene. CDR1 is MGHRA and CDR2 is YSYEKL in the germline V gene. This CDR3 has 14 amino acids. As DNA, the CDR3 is TGCGCCAGCAGCCAAGTGATTAGCGGGGGGGAGCAGTTCTTC. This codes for CASSQVISGGEQFF.

CDR3 amino acids: CASSQTTYSNQPQHF. Written as DNA, the CDR3 is TGTGCCAGCAGCCAAACGACCTATAGCAATCAGCCCCAGCATTTT. The chain uses TRBV5-8 and TRBJ1-5; D gene unclear. The ends were cut back, 4 bases at V and 0 bases at J, with 11 bases in the middle. Germline CDR1 and CDR2: SGHTS and YDEGEE. This CDR3 is 15 amino acids long.

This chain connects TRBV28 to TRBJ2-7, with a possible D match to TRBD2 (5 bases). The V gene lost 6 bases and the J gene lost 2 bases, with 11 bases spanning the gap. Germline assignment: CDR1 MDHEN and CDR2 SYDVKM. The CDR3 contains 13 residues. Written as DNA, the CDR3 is TGTGCCAGCAGGGACTCCGGGACCTACGAGCAGTACTTC. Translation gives CASRDSGTYEQYF.

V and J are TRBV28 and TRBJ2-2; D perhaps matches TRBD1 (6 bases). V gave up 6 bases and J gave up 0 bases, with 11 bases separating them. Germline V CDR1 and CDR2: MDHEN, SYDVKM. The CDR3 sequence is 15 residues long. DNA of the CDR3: TGTGCCAGCAGACCGAGGACAGCGAACACCGGGGAGCTGTTTTTT. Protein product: CASRPRTANTGELFF.

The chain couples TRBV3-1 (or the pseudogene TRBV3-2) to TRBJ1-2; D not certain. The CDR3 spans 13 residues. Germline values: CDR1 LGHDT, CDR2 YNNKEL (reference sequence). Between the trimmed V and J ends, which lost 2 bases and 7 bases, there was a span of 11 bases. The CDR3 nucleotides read TGTGCCAGCAGCCAACTTTCCAGCTTTGGCTACACCTTC. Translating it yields CASSQLSSFGYTF.

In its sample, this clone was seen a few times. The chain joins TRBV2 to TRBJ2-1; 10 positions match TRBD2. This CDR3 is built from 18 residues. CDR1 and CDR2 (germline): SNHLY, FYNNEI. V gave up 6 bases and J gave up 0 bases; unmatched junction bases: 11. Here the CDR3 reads CASRRGLARKSSYNEQFF. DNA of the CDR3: TGTGCCAGCAGGAGGGGACTAGCGCGGAAGAGCTCCTACAATGAGCAGTTCTTC.

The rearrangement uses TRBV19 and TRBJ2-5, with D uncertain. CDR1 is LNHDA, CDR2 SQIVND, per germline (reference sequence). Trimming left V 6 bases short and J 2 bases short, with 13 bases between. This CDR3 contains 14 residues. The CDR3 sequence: CASSSAVTQETQYF. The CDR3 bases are TGTGCCAGTAGCTCGGCGGTGACACAAGAGACCCAGTACTTC.

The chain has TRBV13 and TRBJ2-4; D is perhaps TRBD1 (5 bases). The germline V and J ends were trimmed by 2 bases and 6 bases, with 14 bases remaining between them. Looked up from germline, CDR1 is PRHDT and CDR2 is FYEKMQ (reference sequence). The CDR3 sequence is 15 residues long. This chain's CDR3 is CASSLSRQGGNIQYF. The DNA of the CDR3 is TGTGCCAGCAGCTTATCTCGGCAGGGTGGAAACATTCAGTACTTC.